The 2 T cell receptor beta chains given below trace back to one sample, sequenced in a study of vaccination and CD4 T cells after COVID-19. The sample's time point: late sampling 161 to 241 days after vaccination in a few convalescent patients. Treatment in this sample: roughly 10-day PBMC culture with coronavirus spike peptide pools or control peptides (ViraFEST assay). These receptors' targets are unknown. Sequencing of cultured CD4+ T cell DNA used the Oncomine TCR Beta short-read assay. TCRdb recomputed calls from the PCR reads with MiXCR, one row per CDR3 protein. The sample includes 20,000 to 25,000 distinct CDR3 sequences, 35% to 45% of them seen just once. This sample comprised CD4+ T cells from blood, cultured in vitro, obtained about 7 months after SARS-CoV-2 vaccination. The receptors stem from a human donor who had recovered from COVID-19.

CDR3 DNA: TGCAGTGCTAGAGCCCAGGCTCGCTACACCTTC. It codes for CSARAQARYTF. The gene calls are TRBV20-1 and TRBJ1-2; D is ambiguous. V shed 1 base and J shed 9 bases, with 9 bases lying between them. The CDR3 has 11 residues. The V gene's germline CDR1 is DFQATT and CDR2 SNEGSKA (reference sequence).

The rearrangement uses TRBV15 and TRBJ2-1; a weak D match, TRBD2 (5 bases). V was trimmed by 0 bases and J by 4 bases, leaving 19 bases between them. CDR1 LNHNV and CDR2 YYDKDF come from the germline V gene (reference sequence). The CDR3 is 18 residues long. CDR3 in DNA: TGTGCCACCAGCAGAGACCCTCCAGGACTGATGGGATACAATGAGCAGTTCTTC. This gives the protein CATSRDPPGLMGYNEQFF.